This T cell receptor beta chain was sequenced during a study of shared clonotypes between healthy human individuals (dated by TCRdb to between 2020 and 2021). Regarding the research as a whole: The cohort included three men and two women between 18 and 49 years of age. To increase sequencing depth and limit assay-specific biases, TCR repertoire library preparation and sequencing were carried out by different laboratories using diverse techniques. Between about 0.8 and 9 billion PBMCs per donor were obtained by leukapheresis. Per donor, three plates each were used for CD4 naive and CD4 memory, two for CD8 naive, and one for CD8 memory. Blood TCR repertoires of about five healthy adults were deeply sequenced to estimate repertoire size and the extent of clonotype sharing between individuals. Study-wide conclusions, independent of this receptor: The genetic and exposure-history diversity represented was limited by the small number of donors. Sampling was limited to blood, and TCR repertoires in tissue likely differ from TCR repertoires in blood. Incomplete sequencing was indicated by rarefaction of sorted-subset datasets, despite the large sequencing depth. Naive subsets generally had larger estimated clonotype richness than memory subsets. Pairwise subsampling indicated that sequencing depth was expected to affect the degree of clonotype sharing among donors. Higher generation probabilities were observed for clonotypes shared by all four sorted-subset donors than for non-shared clonotypes. Approximately 5% of naive CD4, around 4% of naive CD8, around 2.3% of memory CD4, and more than 0.35% of memory CD8 clonotypes were shared across several donors.

The donors were healthy, HIV-negative adults who had no recently reported acute infections or vaccinations. All donors were Caucasian adults living in Nashville, Tennessee, USA. CD4+ T cells were enriched by magnetic negative selection; naive cells were then positively selected on CD45RA, and the negative fraction formed the memory subset. After blood collection by leukapheresis, PBMCs were isolated using Ficoll-Histopaque density gradient centrifugation and then cryopreserved in the vapor phase of liquid nitrogen. Analytical flow cytometry was used to check the purity and quantity of every magnetically sorted T cell population. Each sorted fraction had its genomic DNA isolated and then quantified by UV absorbance on a Nanodrop 2000c. Using the deep immunoSEQ assay, TCR CDR3 regions were amplified from genomic DNA by multiplex PCR. Extracted genomic DNA from each cell subset was distributed evenly across all wells of several immunoSEQ 96-well plates, and each plate was treated as a replicate. For sorted subsets, each replicate PCR was loaded with around 220 ng genomic DNA, equivalent to 30,000 or so T cell genomes. Purified libraries were quantified with a Qubit 3.0 fluorometer, sized on a Bioanalyzer 2100, and re-quantified with the KAPA Library Quantification kit. A separate single-read 150-cycle Illumina NextSeq 550 flow cell was used to sequence each immunoSEQ 96-well plate. As for the original processing: Because only junctional sequences without quality scores were contained in the immunoSEQ output, filtering matching that applied to full-length reads could not be performed. Sequences were annotated with PyIR, a Python wrapper for IgBLAST v1.9, and V/J genes and CDR3 were assigned using IMGT germline references. Any read was removed if the V/J assignment was weak (E-value above 1e-6), the CDR3 was missing, or the read contained stop codons, out-of-frame junctions, or ambiguous translated residues. V3J clonotypes were defined as sequences sharing an identical inferred V gene, J gene, and CDR3 amino acid sequence. To compute the percentage overlap between repertoires, the number of shared unique clonotypes was divided by the size of the smaller repertoire. RTK rarefaction, the Chao1 estimator, and Recon v2.1 estimates of unobserved clonotypes were used to assess repertoire richness. OLGA was used to compute generation probabilities for all TCRbeta clonotypes that the gDNA method yielded from a few donors. Held by TCRdb, this immuneACCESS table contains in-frame sequences only and omits some clones. Under half of the omission traces to an unresolved V gene where checked; the cause of the rest is unknown. That table is the source of V, J and clone size, and D and trimming were worked out from the DNA. The sample table holds about 1 million clones, of which 65% to 75% were seen once. The ten largest make up nearly 1.5% of the sample.

The count of this clone is one. This clone's antigen is unknown. One base away there is no much larger clone; base qualities are not given. Other DNA sequences in this sample translate to the same CDR3. Inclusive of the bounding cysteine and phenylalanine, the CDR3 is 13 residues long. The entry retains the CDR3 DNA only, 39 bases that are in frame from base 1. The junction shows trimming of 3 bases on V and 5 bases on J, plus 10 bases between the germline ends. CDR1 and CDR2 were assigned from the germline V gene as KGHSH and LQKENI. The sequence derives from a man in his late teens or twenties in good health. Sequenced material: memory CD4+ T cells sorted from blood. The cell subset or site label for this specimen denotes: CD45RA-negative fraction. Recombination joined TRBV18 with TRBJ2-5; the D gene is not confidently resolved. The nucleotides are TGTGCCAGCTCACCCTTAGGTCGTGAGACCCAGTACTTC. Its protein reads: CASSPLGRETQYF. Outside the CDR3, residues come from the reference TRBV18 and TRBJ2-5 proteins, so the full variable domain is: NAGVMQNPRHLVRRRGQEARLRCSPMKGHSHVYWYRQLPEEGLKFMVYLQKENIIDESGMPKERFSAEFPKEGPSILRIQQVVRGDSAAYFCASSPLGRETQYFGPGTRLLVL.